A single sample is the source of the 13 T cell receptor beta chains below, sequenced in a study of shared clonotypes between healthy human individuals. Naive CD8 isolation took CD45RO-negative cells positively selected for CCR7 and excluded terminally differentiated effector memory CD45RA+ cells. The protocol was immunoSEQ multiplex PCR, while the TCRdb copy is restricted to in-frame clones and leaves out a portion. Counted here are millions of clones, over 85% occurring once; the ten biggest clones make up 0.9% to 1.4%. Source material: naive CD8+ T cells sorted from blood. The receptors stem from a man aged 18 to 29 in good health.

J is TRBJ2-7 and V is TRBV29-1; TRBD2 is a possible D gene (5 bases). The CDR3 covers 12 residues. Germline V gene lookup returns CDR1 SQVTM and CDR2 ANQGSEA. V lost 4 bases to trimming and J lost 6 bases, with 13 bases between them. CDR3 DNA sequence: TGCAGCGTTGTCTCGGGAACTGCCGAGCAGTACTTC. Its translation: CSVVSGTAEQYF.

The chain has TRBV10-1 and TRBJ2-7; 12 bases are shared with TRBD2. CDR1 is WNHNN and CDR2 is SYGVQD in the germline V gene (reference sequence). V dropped 3 bases and J dropped 7; count of bases not matched to a gene: 4. CDR3 length equals 14 residues. The CDR3 DNA follows: TGCGCCAGCAGTGACACCGGGACTAGCGGGGAGCAGTACTTC. This gives the protein CASSDTGTSGEQYF.

The chain couples TRBV7-3 to TRBJ2-1; 7 bases are shared with TRBD1. The CDR3 has 15 residues. V lost 8 bases and J lost 0; bases outside the gene matches: 7. Germline CDR1 reads SGHTA; CDR2 reads FQGTGA. CDR3 amino acids: CASAQGITSYNEQFF. The CDR3 coding sequence is TGTGCCAGCGCACAGGGGATCACCTCCTACAATGAGCAGTTCTTC.

In regard to this clone: Other DNA sequences in the sample encode the same CDR3. The CDR3: CASSLGGQGNQPQHF. In DNA form, the CDR3 reads TGTGCCAGCAGCTTAGGGGGCCAGGGCAATCAGCCCCAGCATTTT. This chain uses TRBV7-9 with TRBJ1-5; D perhaps matches TRBD1 (5 bases). CDR3 length: 15 amino acids. Germline lookup yields CDR1 SEHNR and CDR2 FQNEAQ (reference sequence). V was cut by 1 base and J by 2 bases, with 9 bases left in between.

The chain carries TRBV7-9 and TRBJ2-4; D is unclear. This CDR3 contains 14 residues. The V gene's germline CDR1 is SEHNR and CDR2 FQNEAQ (reference sequence). V was trimmed by 1 base and J by 0 bases, leaving 4 bases between them. For the CDR3, the DNA is TGTGCCAGCAGCTTAGAGGGAGCCAAAAACATTCAGTACTTC. Translation gives CASSLEGAKNIQYF.

The chain is built from TRBV10-3 and TRBJ1-2; D gene unclear. CDR3 length: 13 residues. In germline, CDR1 is ENHRY, CDR2 SYGVKD. Trimming cost V 2 bases and J 3 bases, with 7 bases left between them. CDR3 amino acids: CAISEGRDYGYTF. The CDR3 DNA reads as TGTGCCATCAGTGAGGGGAGGGACTATGGCTACACCTTC.

This clone was observed a single time. The CDR3 coding sequence is TGTGCCAGTTCTATAAAACCCGGGACAGGGGACCCCGGGGAGCTGTTTTTT. Translation: CASSIKPGTGDPGELFF. This rearrangement joins TRBV27 to TRBJ2-2; 10 bases agree with TRBD1. Germline CDR1 MNHEY, CDR2 SMNVEV (reference sequence). The CDR3 extends over 17 amino acids. Trimming took 9 bases from V and 6 from J; bases not matched to a gene: 16.

The chain carries TRBV5-6 and TRBJ2-7; D remains unclear. The germline CDR1 and CDR2 sequences are SGHDT and YYEEEE. V was clipped by 0 bases and J by 0 bases, with 7 bases between them. The CDR3 covers 14 residues. CDR3 loop: CASSLVTNSYEQYF. The CDR3 coding sequence is TGTGCCAGCAGCTTGGTGACGAACTCCTACGAGCAGTACTTC.

The chain carries TRBV7-2 and TRBJ1-3; a possible D gene is TRBD1 (5 bases). Germline V gives CDR1 SGHTA, CDR2 FQGNSA. The CDR3 runs 16 residues. V was trimmed by 6 bases and J by 0 bases, leaving 15 bases between them. The CDR3 reads CASSSRDPSSGNTIYF. The CDR3 bases are TGTGCCAGCAGTTCCAGGGACCCCAGCTCTGGAAACACCATATATTTT.

The rearrangement joins TRBV29-1 to TRBJ2-1; TRBD2 agrees at 8 bases. The V gene end was trimmed by 3 bases and the J gene end by 4 bases; junction bases not matched to a gene: 5. Germline CDR1 reads SQVTM; CDR2 reads ANQGSEA. The CDR3 covers 14 residues. CDR3 residues: CSVEVSGVYNEQFF. The CDR3 DNA reads as TGCAGCGTTGAGGTTAGCGGGGTTTACAATGAGCAGTTCTTC.

This chain links TRBV13 with TRBJ1-6; D gene ambiguous. Germline V gene sequence: CDR1 PRHDT, CDR2 FYEKMQ (reference sequence). With 0 bases removed from V and 0 bases from J, the gap between germline ends came to 3 bases. CDR3 length: 15 residues. This chain's CDR3 is CASSLGVSYNSPLHF. Written as DNA, the CDR3 is TGTGCCAGCAGCTTAGGGGTCTCCTATAATTCACCCCTCCACTTT.

Of note for this clone: Other nucleotide sequences from this sample produce the same CDR3. The CDR3 DNA sequence: TGTGCCAGCAGCTCATCCGGATTCTACGAGCAGTACTTC. This encodes CASSSSGFYEQYF. This chain uses TRBV5-6 with TRBJ2-7, with D unclear. The CDR3 totals 13 residues. From germline, CDR1 is SGHDT and CDR2 YYEEEE. With 3 bases removed from V and 3 bases from J, the gap between germline ends came to 10 bases.

V is TRBV19 and J is TRBJ2-2; 11 bases agree with TRBD1. From germline, CDR1 is LNHDA and CDR2 SQIVND (reference sequence). V dropped 8 bases and J dropped 4; count of bases not matched to a gene: 3. The CDR3 contains 14 residues. The CDR3 DNA reads TGTGCCAGTTCCGGGACAGGGGGCACCGGGGAGCTGTTTTTT. Amino acid sequence: CASSGTGGTGELFF.